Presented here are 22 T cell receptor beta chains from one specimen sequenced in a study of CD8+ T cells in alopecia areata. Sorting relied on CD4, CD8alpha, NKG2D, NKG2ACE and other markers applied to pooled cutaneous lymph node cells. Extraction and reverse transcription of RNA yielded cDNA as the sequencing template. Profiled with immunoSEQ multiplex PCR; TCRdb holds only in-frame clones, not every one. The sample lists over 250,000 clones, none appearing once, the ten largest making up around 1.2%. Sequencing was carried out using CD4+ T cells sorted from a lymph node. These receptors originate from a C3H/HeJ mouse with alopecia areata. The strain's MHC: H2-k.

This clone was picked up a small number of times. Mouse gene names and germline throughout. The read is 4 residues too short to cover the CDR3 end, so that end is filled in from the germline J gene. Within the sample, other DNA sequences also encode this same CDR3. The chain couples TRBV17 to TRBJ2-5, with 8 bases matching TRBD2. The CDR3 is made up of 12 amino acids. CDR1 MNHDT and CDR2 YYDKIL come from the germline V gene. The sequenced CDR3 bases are TGTGCTAGCGGGGGGGCAGCCGAC. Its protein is CASGGAAD. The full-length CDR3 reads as CASGGAADTQYF.

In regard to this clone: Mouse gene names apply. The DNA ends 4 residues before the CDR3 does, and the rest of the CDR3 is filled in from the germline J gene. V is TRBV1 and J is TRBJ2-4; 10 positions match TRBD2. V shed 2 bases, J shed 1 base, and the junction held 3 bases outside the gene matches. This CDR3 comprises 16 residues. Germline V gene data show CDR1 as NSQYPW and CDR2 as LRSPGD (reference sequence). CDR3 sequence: CTCSASGGAGQNTLYF. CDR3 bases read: TGCACCTGCAGTGCATCTGGGGGGGCAGGTCAAAAC.

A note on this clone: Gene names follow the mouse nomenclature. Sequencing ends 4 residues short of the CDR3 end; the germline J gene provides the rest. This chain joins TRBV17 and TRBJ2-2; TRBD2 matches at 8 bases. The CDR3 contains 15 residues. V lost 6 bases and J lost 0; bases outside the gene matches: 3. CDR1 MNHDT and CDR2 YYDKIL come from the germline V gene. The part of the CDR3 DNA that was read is TGTGCTAGCAGACTCTGGGGGGCAAACACCGGG. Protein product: CASRLWGANTG. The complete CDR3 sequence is CASRLWGANTGQLYF.

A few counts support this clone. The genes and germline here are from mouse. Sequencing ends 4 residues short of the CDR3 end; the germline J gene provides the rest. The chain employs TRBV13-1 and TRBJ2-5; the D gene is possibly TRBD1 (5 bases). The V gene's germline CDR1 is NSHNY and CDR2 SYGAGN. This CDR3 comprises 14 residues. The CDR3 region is CASSAQGGKDTQYF. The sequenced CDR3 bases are TGTGCCAGCAGTGCGCAGGGAGGAAAAGAC.

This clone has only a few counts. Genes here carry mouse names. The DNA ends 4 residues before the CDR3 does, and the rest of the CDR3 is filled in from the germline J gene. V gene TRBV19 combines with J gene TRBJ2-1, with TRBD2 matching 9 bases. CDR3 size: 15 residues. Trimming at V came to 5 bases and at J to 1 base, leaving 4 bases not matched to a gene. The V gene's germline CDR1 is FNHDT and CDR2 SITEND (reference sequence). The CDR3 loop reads CASSSGTGNYAEQFF. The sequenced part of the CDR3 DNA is TGTGCCAGCAGCTCCGGGACTGGGAACTATGCT.

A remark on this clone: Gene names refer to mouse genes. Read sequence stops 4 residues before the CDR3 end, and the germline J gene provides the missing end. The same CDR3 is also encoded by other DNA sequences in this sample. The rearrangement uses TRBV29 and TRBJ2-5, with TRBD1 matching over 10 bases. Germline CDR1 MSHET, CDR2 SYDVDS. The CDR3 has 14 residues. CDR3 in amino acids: CASSPGTGEDTQYF. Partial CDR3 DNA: TGTGCTAGCAGCCCCGGGACAGGGGAGGAC.

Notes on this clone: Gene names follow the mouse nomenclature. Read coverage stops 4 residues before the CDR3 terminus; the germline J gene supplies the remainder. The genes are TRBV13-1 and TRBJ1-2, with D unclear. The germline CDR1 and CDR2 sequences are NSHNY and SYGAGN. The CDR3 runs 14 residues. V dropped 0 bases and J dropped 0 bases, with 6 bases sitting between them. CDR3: CASSDVVANSDYTF. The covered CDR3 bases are TGTGCCAGCAGTGATGTGGTCGCAAACTCC.

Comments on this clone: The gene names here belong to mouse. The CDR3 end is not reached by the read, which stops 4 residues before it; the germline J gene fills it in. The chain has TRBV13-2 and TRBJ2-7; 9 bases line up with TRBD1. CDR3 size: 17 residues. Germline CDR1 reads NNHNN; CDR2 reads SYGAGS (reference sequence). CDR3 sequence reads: CASGDARDRGEWYEQYF. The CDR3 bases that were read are TGTGCCAGCGGTGATGCCCGAGACAGGGGGGAGTGGTAT.

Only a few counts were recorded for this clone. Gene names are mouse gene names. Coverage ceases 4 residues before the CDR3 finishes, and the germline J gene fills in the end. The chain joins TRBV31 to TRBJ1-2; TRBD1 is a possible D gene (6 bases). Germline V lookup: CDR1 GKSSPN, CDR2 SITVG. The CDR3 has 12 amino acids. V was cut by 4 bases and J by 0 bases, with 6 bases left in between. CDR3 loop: CAWTGANSDYTF. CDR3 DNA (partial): TGTGCCTGGACAGGGGCAAACTCC. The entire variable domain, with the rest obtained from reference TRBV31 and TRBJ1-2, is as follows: AQTIHQWPVAEIKAVGSPLSLGCTIKGKSSPNLYWYWQATGGTLQQLFYSITVGQVESVVQLNLSASRPKDDQFILSTEKLLLSHSGFYLCAWTGANSDYTFGSGTRLLVI.

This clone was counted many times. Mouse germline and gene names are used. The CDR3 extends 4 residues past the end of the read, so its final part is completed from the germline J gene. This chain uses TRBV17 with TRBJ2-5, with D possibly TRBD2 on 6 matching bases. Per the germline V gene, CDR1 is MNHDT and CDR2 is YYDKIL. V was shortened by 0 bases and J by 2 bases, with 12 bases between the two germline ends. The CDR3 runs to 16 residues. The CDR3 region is CASSRDPGDGQDTQYF. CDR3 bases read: TGTGCTAGCAGTAGAGATCCTGGGGATGGCCAAGAC. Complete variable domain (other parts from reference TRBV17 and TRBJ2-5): DTTVKQNPRYKLARVGKPVNLICSQTMNHDTMYWYQKKPNQAPKLLLFYYDKILNREADTFEKFQSSRPNNSFCSLYIGSAGLEYSAMYLCASSRDPGDGQDTQYFGPGTRLLVL.

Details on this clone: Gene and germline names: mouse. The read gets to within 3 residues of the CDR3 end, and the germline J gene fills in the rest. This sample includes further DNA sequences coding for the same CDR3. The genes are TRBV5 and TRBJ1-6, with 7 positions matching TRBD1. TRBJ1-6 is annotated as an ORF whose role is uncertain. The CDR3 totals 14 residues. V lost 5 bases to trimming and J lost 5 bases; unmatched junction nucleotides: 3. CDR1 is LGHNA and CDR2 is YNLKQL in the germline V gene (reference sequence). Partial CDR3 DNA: TGTGCCAGCAGCGCAACAGGGGATAATTCGCCC. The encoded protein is CASSATGDNSP. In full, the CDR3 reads CASSATGDNSPLYF.

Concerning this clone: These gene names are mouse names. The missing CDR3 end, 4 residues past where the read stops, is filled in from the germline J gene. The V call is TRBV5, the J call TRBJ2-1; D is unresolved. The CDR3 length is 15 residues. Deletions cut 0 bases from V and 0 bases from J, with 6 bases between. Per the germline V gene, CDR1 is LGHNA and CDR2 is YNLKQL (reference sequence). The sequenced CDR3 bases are TGTGCCAGCAGCCAAGAGCCTGTTAACTATGCT. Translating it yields CASSQEPVNYA. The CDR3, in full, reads CASSQEPVNYAEQFF.

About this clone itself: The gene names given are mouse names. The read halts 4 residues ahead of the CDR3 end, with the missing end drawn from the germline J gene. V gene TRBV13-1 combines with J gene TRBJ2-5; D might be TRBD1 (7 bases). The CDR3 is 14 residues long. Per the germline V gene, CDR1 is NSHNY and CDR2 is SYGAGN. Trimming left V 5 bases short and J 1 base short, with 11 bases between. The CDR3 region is CASSLRGDQDTQYF. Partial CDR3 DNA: TGTGCCAGCAGCCTCAGGGGGGACCAAGAC.

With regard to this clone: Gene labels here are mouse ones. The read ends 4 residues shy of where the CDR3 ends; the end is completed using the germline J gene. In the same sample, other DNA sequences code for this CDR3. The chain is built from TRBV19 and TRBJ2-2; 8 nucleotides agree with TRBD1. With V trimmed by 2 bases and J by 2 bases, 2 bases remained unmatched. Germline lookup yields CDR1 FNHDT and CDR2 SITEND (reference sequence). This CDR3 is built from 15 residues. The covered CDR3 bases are TGTGCCAGCAGTATCAGGGGGCCGAACACCGGG. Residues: CASSIRGPNTG. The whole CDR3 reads CASSIRGPNTGQLYF.

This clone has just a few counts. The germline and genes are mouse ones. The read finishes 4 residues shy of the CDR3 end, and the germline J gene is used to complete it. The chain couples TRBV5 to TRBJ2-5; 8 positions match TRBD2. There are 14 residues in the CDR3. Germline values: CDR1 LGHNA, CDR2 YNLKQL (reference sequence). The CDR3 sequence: CASSQRGGRDTQYF. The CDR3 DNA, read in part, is TGTGCCAGCAGCCAAAGGGGGGGCCGAGAC.

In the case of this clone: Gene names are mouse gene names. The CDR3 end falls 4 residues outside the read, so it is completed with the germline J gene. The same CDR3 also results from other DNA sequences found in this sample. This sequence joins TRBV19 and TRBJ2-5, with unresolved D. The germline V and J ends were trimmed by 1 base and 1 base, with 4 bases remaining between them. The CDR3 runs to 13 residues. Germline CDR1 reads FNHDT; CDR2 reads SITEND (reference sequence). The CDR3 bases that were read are TGTGCCAGCAGTATAAGGGACCAAGAC. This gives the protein CASSIRDQD. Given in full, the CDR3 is CASSIRDQDTQYF.

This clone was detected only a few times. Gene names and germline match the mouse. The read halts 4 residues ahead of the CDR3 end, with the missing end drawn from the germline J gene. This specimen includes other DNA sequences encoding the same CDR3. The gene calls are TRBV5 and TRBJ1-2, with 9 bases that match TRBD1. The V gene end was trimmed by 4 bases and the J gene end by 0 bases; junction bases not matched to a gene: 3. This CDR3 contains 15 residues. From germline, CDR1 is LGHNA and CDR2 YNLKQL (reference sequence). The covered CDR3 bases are TGTGCCAGCAGCCCCCGACAGGGGGCAAACTCC. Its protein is CASSPRQGANS. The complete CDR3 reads CASSPRQGANSDYTF.

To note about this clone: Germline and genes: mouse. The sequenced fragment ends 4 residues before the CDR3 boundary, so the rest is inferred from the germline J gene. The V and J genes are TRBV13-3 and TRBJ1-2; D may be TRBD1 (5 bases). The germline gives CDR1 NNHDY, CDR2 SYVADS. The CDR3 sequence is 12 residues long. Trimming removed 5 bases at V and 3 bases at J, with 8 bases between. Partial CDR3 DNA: TGTGCCAGCAGCCTAGGGGACTCC. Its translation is CASSLGDS. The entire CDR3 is CASSLGDSDYTF.

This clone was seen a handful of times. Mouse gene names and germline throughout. CDR3 sequence reads: CAWGHSQNTLYF. The part of the CDR3 DNA that was read is TGTGCCTGGGGACATAGTCAAAAC. The chain carries TRBV31 and TRBJ2-4; tentatively, D is TRBD1 (5 bases). The CDR3 extends 4 residues past the end of the read, so its final part is completed from the germline J gene. Trimming stripped 5 bases from V and 0 bases from J, with 6 bases between. CDR3 length: 12 residues. Germline lookup yields CDR1 GKSSPN and CDR2 SITVG.

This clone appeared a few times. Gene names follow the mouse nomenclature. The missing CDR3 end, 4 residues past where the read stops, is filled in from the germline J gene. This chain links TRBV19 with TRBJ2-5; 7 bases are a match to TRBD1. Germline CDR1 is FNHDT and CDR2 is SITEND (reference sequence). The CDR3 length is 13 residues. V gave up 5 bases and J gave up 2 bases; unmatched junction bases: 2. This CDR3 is CASRDRAQDTQYF. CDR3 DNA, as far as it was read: TGTGCCAGCAGAGACAGGGCCCAAGAC.

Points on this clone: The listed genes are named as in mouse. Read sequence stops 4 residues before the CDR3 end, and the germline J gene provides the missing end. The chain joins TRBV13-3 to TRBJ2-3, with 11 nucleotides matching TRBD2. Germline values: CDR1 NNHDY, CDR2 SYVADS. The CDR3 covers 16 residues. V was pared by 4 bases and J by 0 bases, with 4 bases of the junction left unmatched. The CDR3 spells CASSTGTGGSAETLYF. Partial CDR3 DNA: TGTGCCAGCAGTACCGGGACTGGGGGTAGTGCAGAA.

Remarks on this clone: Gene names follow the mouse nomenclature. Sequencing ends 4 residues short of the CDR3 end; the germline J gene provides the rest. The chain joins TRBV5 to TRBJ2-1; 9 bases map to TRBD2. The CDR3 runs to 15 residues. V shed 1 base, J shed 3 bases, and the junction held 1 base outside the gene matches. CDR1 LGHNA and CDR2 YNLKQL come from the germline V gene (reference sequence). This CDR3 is CASSQGTGAYAEQFF. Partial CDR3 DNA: TGTGCCAGCAGCCAAGGGACTGGGGCCTATGCT.